Below, 25 T cell receptor beta chains from the same sample are listed, as sequenced in a study of cytomegalovirus exposure and HLA in healthy donors. PCR amplification relied on 60 Vbeta primers (plus 13 Jbeta primers). Profiling relied on immunoSEQ multiplex PCR, and the TCRdb table lists in-frame clones only, not all of them. The table has about 110,000 clones, 73% seen once. The sequencing sample was made of PBMCs. These receptors all stem from a man aged 25 to 45 in good health and CMV-seronegative.

This clone was detected once. V is TRBV5-1 and J is TRBJ2-3; 9 bases agree with TRBD1. Germline V lookup: CDR1 SGHRS, CDR2 YFSETQ. Losses at the gene ends were 3 bases for V and 0 bases for J; bases not matched to a gene: 2. The CDR3 runs 15 residues. CDR3 region: CASSSDRGSTDTQYF. CDR3 DNA sequence: TGCGCCAGCAGCTCCGACAGGGGGAGCACAGATACGCAGTATTTT.

The gene calls are TRBV25-1 and TRBJ2-5, with TRBD2 matching over 9 bases. The J call may be incorrect, as the DNA end agrees better with TRBJ2-7. This CDR3 contains 16 residues. Germline V gene sequence: CDR1 MGHDK, CDR2 SYGVNS. The CDR3 nucleotides read TGTGCCAGCAGTGAAGGTCGAGCGGGGGGTTCGTACGAGCAGTACTTC. Its protein is CASSEGRAGGSYEQYF.

The gene calls are TRBV29-1 and TRBJ2-1, with 7 bases matching TRBD2. CDR3 length: 12 residues. Trimming cost V 4 bases and J 12 bases; bases outside gene matches: 9. CDR1 and CDR2 (germline): SQVTM, ANQGSEA. CDR3 loop: CSVGGRDHGQFF. CDR3 nucleotides: TGCAGCGTTGGGGGGAGGGACCACGGGCAGTTCTTC.

The V gene is TRBV6-5, the J gene TRBJ1-5, with D possibly TRBD1 on 6 matching bases. Trimming took off 5 bases at V and 7 bases at J, with 12 bases between the two ends. This CDR3 spans 13 amino acids. Germline lookup yields CDR1 MNHEY and CDR2 SVGAGI. CDR3 sequence: CASSEGGGQPQHF. The CDR3 DNA reads as TGTGCCAGCAGTGAAGGGGGGGGACAGCCCCAGCATTTT.

V is TRBV10-2 and J is TRBJ2-1; 11 bases map to TRBD2. CDR1 is WSHSY, CDR2 SAAADI, per germline. The CDR3 spans 15 residues. Losses at the gene ends were 6 bases for V and 0 bases for J; bases not matched to a gene: 1. CDR3 sequence reads: CASRLAGDSYNEQFF. DNA of the CDR3: TGCGCCAGCAGACTAGCGGGGGACTCCTACAATGAGCAGTTCTTC.

V and J are TRBV4-2 and TRBJ1-4, with 10 bases aligning to TRBD1. The CDR3 is 14 residues long. Germline V lookup: CDR1 LGHNA, CDR2 YNFKEQ. V dropped 2 bases and J dropped 8; count of bases not matched to a gene: 2. The CDR3 here is CASSQRQGAEKLFF. CDR3 sequence (DNA): TGTGCCAGCAGCCAAAGACAGGGGGCGGAAAAACTGTTTTTT.

The chain combines TRBV25-1 with TRBJ2-1; D possibly corresponds to TRBD1 (5 bases). The germline V gene encodes CDR1 MGHDK and CDR2 SYGVNS. The length of the CDR3 is 12 residues. Trimming cost V 6 bases and J 10 bases, with 13 bases left between them. DNA of the CDR3: TGTGCCAGCAGGACAGAGTTTTGGGAGCAGTTCTTC. It specifies CASRTEFWEQFF.

The chain is built from TRBV6-1 and TRBJ1-2; 10 bases match TRBD1. Losses at the gene ends were 8 bases for V and 5 bases for J; bases not matched to a gene: 11. Germline CDR1 reads MNHNS; CDR2 reads SASEGT. The CDR3 length is 15 residues. The chain's CDR3 is CASARGGTGDYGYTF. The CDR3 DNA sequence: TGTGCCAGCGCCCGCGGCGGGACAGGGGATTATGGCTACACCTTC.

V gene TRBV15 combines with J gene TRBJ1-5; unclear D gene. Germline V gives CDR1 LNHNV, CDR2 YYDKDF (reference sequence). CDR3 length: 14 residues. Between the trimmed V and J ends, which lost 0 bases and 4 bases, there was a span of 7 bases. The CDR3 reads CATSRDPGNQPQHF. The CDR3 region has the DNA TGTGCCACCAGCAGAGATCCGGGGAATCAGCCCCAGCATTTT.

About this clone itself: At the DNA level, this CDR3 is encoded by other sequences in the same sample as well. The chain carries TRBV5-1 and TRBJ2-3; 7 bases are a match to TRBD2. CDR3 length: 14 amino acids. CDR1 and CDR2 (germline): SGHRS, YFSETQ. Trimming took 5 bases from V and 5 from J; bases not matched to a gene: 8. CDR3 nucleotide sequence: TGCGCCAGCAGAGGTAGTTCGGGAGGAGATACGCAGTATTTT. This codes for CASRGSSGGDTQYF.

The rearrangement uses TRBV6-5 and TRBJ1-5; the D gene is possibly TRBD1 (5 bases). Per germline, CDR1 MNHEY and CDR2 SVGAGI. The CDR3 is 14 residues long. V was pared by 1 base and J by 7 bases, with 11 bases between. The CDR3 loop reads CASSYLGVGQPQHF. The CDR3, as DNA: TGTGCCAGCAGTTACTTAGGGGTGGGACAGCCCCAGCATTTT.

The V gene is TRBV5-4, the J gene TRBJ2-5, with D possibly TRBD1 on 6 matching bases. V lost 0 bases, J lost 2 bases, and 14 bases lay in between. The CDR3 has 16 amino acids. The germline V gene encodes CDR1 SGHNT and CDR2 YYREEE (reference sequence). The CDR3 loop is CASSLDPDRLQETQYF. CDR3 in DNA: TGTGCCAGCAGCTTGGATCCGGACAGATTACAAGAGACCCAGTACTTC.

This clone has only a few counts. The rearrangement uses TRBV19 and TRBJ2-7; 7 nucleotides match TRBD1. This CDR3 has 13 amino acids. Per the germline V gene, CDR1 is LNHDA and CDR2 is SQIVND (reference sequence). Trimming took 6 bases from V and 5 from J; bases not matched to a gene: 7. In nucleotides, the CDR3 is TGTGCCAGTAGACCGACAGGGTCCCACGAGCAGTACTTC. The encoded protein is CASRPTGSHEQYF.

The DNA for the CDR3 is TGCGCCAGCAGTGAGTCTCCGGTAGATACGCAGTATTTT. Amino acids: CASSESPVDTQYF. The chain couples TRBV10-2 to TRBJ2-3; unclear D gene. CDR3 length: 13 amino acids. Trimming removed 0 bases from V and 5 bases from J, with 6 bases in between. CDR1 is WSHSY and CDR2 is SAAADI in the germline V gene.

The chain carries TRBV2 and TRBJ2-5; 8 nucleotides agree with TRBD2. The germline V gene encodes CDR1 SNHLY and CDR2 FYNNEI. This CDR3 comprises 15 residues. V shed 3 bases, J shed 5 bases, and the junction held 8 bases outside the gene matches. CDR3 DNA: TGTGCCAGCAGTGAGTCAGCGGGAGCAGCGGAGACCCAGTACTTC. Residues: CASSESAGAAETQYF.

The V call is TRBV9, the J call TRBJ2-1, with 10 bases fitting TRBD1. Germline values: CDR1 SGDLS, CDR2 YYNGEE. Unmatched junction bases numbered 2, after V lost 2 bases and J lost 3 bases. The CDR3 has 15 amino acids. Written as DNA, the CDR3 is TGTGCCAGCAGCGTCGGACAGGGGGACTACAATGAGCAGTTCTTC. Amino acid sequence: CASSVGQGDYNEQFF.

The chain has TRBV20-1 and TRBJ1-2, with D perhaps matching TRBD1 (6 bases). There are 11 residues in the CDR3. Germline V gene lookup returns CDR1 DFQATT and CDR2 SNEGSKA (reference sequence). With 5 bases removed from V and 2 bases from J, the gap between germline ends came to 6 bases. CDR3 bases: TGCAGTGCTGGGACAAACTATGGCTACACCTTC. Its protein product is CSAGTNYGYTF.

A few counts support this clone. The genes are TRBV7-9 and TRBJ2-1; 9 bases match TRBD2. The CDR3 is made up of 16 amino acids. Germline assignment: CDR1 SEHNR and CDR2 FQNEAQ (reference sequence). V trimming: 5 bases; J trimming: 3 bases; junction bases outside the gene matches: 8. As DNA, the CDR3 is TGTGCCAGCAGCCTAAAAAATAGCGGGGGCTACAATGAGCAGTTCTTC. This gives the protein CASSLKNSGGYNEQFF.

The chain employs TRBV2 and TRBJ2-2, with TRBD2 as a possible D gene (6 bases). Germline CDR1 SNHLY, CDR2 FYNNEI. This CDR3 comprises 15 residues. V was pared by 6 bases and J by 0 bases, with 11 bases between. The CDR3 DNA reads as TGTGCCAGCAGCGGAGGGTCCCCGAACACCGGGGAGCTGTTTTTT. Amino acid sequence: CASSGGSPNTGELFF.

V is TRBV5-4 and J is TRBJ2-7, with D possibly being TRBD1 (5 bases). Looked up from germline, CDR1 is SGHNT and CDR2 is YYREEE (reference sequence). Trimming took 4 bases from V and 1 from J, leaving 12 bases between them. The CDR3 has 14 amino acids. CDR3 nucleotides: TGTGCCAGCAGCATTGGTCAGGGATCCTACGAGCAGTACTTC. Translating gives CASSIGQGSYEQYF. Full variable domain (missing parts from reference TRBV5-4 and TRBJ2-7): ETGVTQSPTHLIKTRGQQVTLRCSSQSGHNTVSWYQQALGQGPQFIFQYYREEENGRGNFPPRFSGLQFPNYSSELNVNALELDDSALYLCASSIGQGSYEQYFGPGTRLTVT.

V is TRBV9 and J is TRBJ2-2; TRBD2 matches at 12 bases. This CDR3 comprises 19 residues. Germline CDR1 reads SGDLS; CDR2 reads YYNGEE. V lost 0 bases and J lost 6; bases outside the gene matches: 12. The CDR3 DNA follows: TGTGCCAGCAGCGTAGCTAGCGGGAGGGCCCCTTTAGAATCCGGGGAGCTGTTTTTT. This gives the protein CASSVASGRAPLESGELFF.

This clone was counted between two and nine times. The CDR3 spells CASSFSATEAFF. Here the CDR3 DNA reads TGTGCCAGCAGCTTCTCGGCGACAGAAGCTTTCTTT. The V call is TRBV7-9, the J call TRBJ1-1, with D unclear. This CDR3 has 12 amino acids. With 3 bases removed from V and 8 bases from J, the gap between germline ends came to 10 bases. The germline V gene has CDR1 SEHNR and CDR2 FQNEAQ (reference sequence).

In the case of this clone: The junction differs from germline at one of its ends, possibly a read error. The V gene is TRBV6-1, the J gene TRBJ2-1; D perhaps matches TRBD1 (6 bases). Germline V gene sequence: CDR1 MNHNS, CDR2 SASEGT. The CDR3 extends over 14 amino acids. CDR3 sequence (DNA): TGTGCCAGCATTGAAATCGGGACACTCAATGAGCAGTTCTTC. It specifies CASIEIGTLNEQFF.

This rearrangement joins TRBV15 to TRBJ2-6; possible D gene TRBD2, 5 bases. Germline-derived CDR1 and CDR2 are LNHNV and YYDKDF (reference sequence). The V and J ends lost 1 base and 0 bases respectively, with 13 bases between them. CDR3 size: 18 residues. CDR3 DNA: TGTGCCACCAGCAGAGTTCGGGGATGGACCTCTGGGGCCAACGTCCTGACTTTC. It specifies CATSRVRGWTSGANVLTF.

The chain uses TRBV29-1 and TRBJ2-2, with 8 positions matching TRBD2. This CDR3 region has 13 residues. Germline CDR1 reads SQVTM; CDR2 reads ANQGSEA. The ends lost 7 bases at V and 2 bases at J; junction bases unmatched: 3. CDR3 protein: CSAGLANTGELFF. The CDR3 region has the DNA TGCAGCGCTGGACTAGCCAACACCGGGGAGCTGTTTTTT.